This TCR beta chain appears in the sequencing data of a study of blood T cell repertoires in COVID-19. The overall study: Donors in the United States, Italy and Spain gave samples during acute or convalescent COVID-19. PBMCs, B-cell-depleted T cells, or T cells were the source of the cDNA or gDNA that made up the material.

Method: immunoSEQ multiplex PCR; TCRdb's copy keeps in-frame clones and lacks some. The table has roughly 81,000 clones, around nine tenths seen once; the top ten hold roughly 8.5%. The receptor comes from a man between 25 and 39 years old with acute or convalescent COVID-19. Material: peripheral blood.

CDR3 sequence reads: CASSLTVMNTEAFF. CDR3 DNA: TGCGCCAGCAGCTTGACAGTCATGAACACTGAAGCTTTCTTT. The rearrangement joins TRBV5-1 to TRBJ1-1; D gene unclear. The CDR3 extends over 14 amino acids. Trimming removed 1 base at V and 0 bases at J, with 7 bases between. From germline, CDR1 is SGHRS and CDR2 YFSETQ.